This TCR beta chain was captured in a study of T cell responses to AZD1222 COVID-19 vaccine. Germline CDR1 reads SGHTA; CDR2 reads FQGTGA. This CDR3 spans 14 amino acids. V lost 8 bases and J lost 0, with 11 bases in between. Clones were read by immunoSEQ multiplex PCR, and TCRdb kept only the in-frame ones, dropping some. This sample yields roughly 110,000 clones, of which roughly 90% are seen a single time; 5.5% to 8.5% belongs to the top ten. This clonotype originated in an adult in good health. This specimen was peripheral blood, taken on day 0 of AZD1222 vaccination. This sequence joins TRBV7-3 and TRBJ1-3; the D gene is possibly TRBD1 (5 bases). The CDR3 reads CASSSGTSGNTIYF. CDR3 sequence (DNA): TGTGCCAGCTCCTCGGGGACCTCTGGAAACACCATATATTTT.